A selection of T cell receptor beta chains follows, all from one sample in a study of response to subunit inactivated influenza vaccine. TCRdb independently ran MiXCR on the RT-PCR reads; one entry per CDR3 protein. The data contain roughly 290,000 distinct CDR3 sequences, less than 25% of them singletons. Sample: PBMCs from blood, taken 21 months after vaccination. Receptor source: a man in his fifties or sixties who received an inactivated influenza vaccine. Each CDR3 is given with its conserved first and last residue. D genes are given only for firm matches. Size tells how often a clone was seen (once, few, many) or the class of an expanded clone, and some rows leave it out.

V gene	J gene	clone size	D gene	CDR3 protein	CDR3 DNA
TRBV25-1	TRBJ1-4	-	TRBD1	CVSSSTGEVHEKLFF	TGTGTCAGCAGTTCAACAGGGGAAGTTCATGAAAAACTGTTTTTT
TRBV4-2	TRBJ2-7	-	-	CASSPGYSEFWHEQYF	TGTGCCAGCAGCCCGGGGTATTCAGAGTTTTGGCACGAGCAGTACTTC
TRBV4-3	TRBJ1-1	few	-	CASSLWQGSGTEAFF	TGCGCCAGCAGCCTATGGCAGGGGTCGGGCACTGAAGCTTTCTTT
TRBV4-3	TRBJ1-4	few	-	CASSQDGTTNEKLFF	TGCGCCAGCAGCCAAGATGGGACAACTAATGAAAAACTGTTTTTT
TRBV7-2	TRBJ1-5	few	TRBD1	CASSLVGQGNQPQHF	TGTGCCAGCAGCTTAGTGGGACAGGGTAATCAGCCCCAGCATTTT
TRBV25-1	TRBJ1-2	many	-	CASSDLHGYTF	TGTGCCAGCAGTGATCTCCATGGCTACACCTTC
TRBV20-1	TRBJ2-3	-	TRBD2	CSAKHGLAGVPDTQYF	TGCAGTGCCAAACATGGACTAGCGGGAGTTCCAGATACGCAGTATTTT
TRBV20-1	TRBJ1-5	-	-	CSATGDWSGNQPQHF	TGCAGTGCTACCGGGGACTGGAGTGGGAATCAGCCCCAGCATTTT
TRBV25-1	TRBJ2-7	few	-	CASSEYNAYEQYF	TGTGCCAGCAGTGAATATAACGCCTACGAGCAGTACTTC
TRBV18	TRBJ2-7	few	TRBD1	CATGQGNEQYF	TGTGCCACCGGACAGGGCAACGAGCAGTACTTC
TRBV6-5	TRBJ2-7	many	-	CASSWDNYEQYF	TGTGCCAGCAGTTGGGACAACTACGAGCAGTACTTC
TRBV29-1	TRBJ2-1	few	TRBD2	CSVGGFISGSSYNEQFF	TGCAGCGTTGGGGGGTTCATTAGCGGGAGCTCCTACAATGAGCAGTTCTTC
TRBV2	TRBJ1-6	many	TRBD1	CASKLDRANSPLHF	TGTGCCAGCAAGCTGGACAGGGCCAATTCACCCCTCCACTTT
TRBV10-3	TRBJ2-1	-	-	CAISDTNSYNEQFF	TGTGCCATCAGTGACACTAACTCCTACAATGAGCAGTTCTTC
TRBV12-3/TRBV12-4	TRBJ1-5	few	-	CASSSFSYRAKKSDSNQPQHF	TGTGCCAGCAGTTCTTTTTCCTACCGGGCCAAGAAGAGTGATAGCAATCAGCCCCAGCATTTT
TRBV7-6	TRBJ2-3	-	-	CASSLFWGDTQYF	TGTGCCAGCAGCTTGTTTTGGGGGGATACGCAGTATTTT
TRBV4-2	TRBJ1-3	many	-	CASSQVRGSGNTIYF	TGTGCCAGCAGCCAAGTGAGGGGCTCTGGAAACACCATATATTTT
TRBV7-8	TRBJ2-3	few	TRBD1	CASSLKTERTGWWAQYF	TGTGCCAGCAGCTTAAAAACCGAAAGGACAGGCTGGTGGGCGCAGTATTTT
TRBV4-2	TRBJ1-5	few	-	CASSQVAAGNQPQHF	TGTGCCAGCAGCCAAGTAGCCGCGGGCAATCAGCCCCAGCATTTT
TRBV11-2	TRBJ1-1	-	TRBD1	CASSERTGWNTEAYF	TGTGCCAGCAGCGAAAGGACAGGGTGGAACACTGAAGCTTACTTT
TRBV10-3	TRBJ1-2	-	-	CAISLQGLSGYTF	TGTGCCATCAGTTTACAGGGTCTCTCTGGCTACACCTTC
TRBV12-3/TRBV12-4	TRBJ1-2	many	-	CASSLALATRGYTF	TGTGCCAGCAGTTTAGCGCTTGCAACTAGGGGCTACACCTTC
TRBV7-7	TRBJ2-5	-	-	CASSWSGGDRETQYF	TGTGCCAGCAGCTGGTCCGGGGGCGACAGGGAGACCCAGTACTTC
TRBV18	TRBJ1-5	few	TRBD1	CASSLGQGAHQPQHF	TGTGCCAGCTCCCTGGGACAGGGGGCCCATCAGCCCCAGCATTTT
TRBV11-2	TRBJ2-2	few	-	CASSLVRTGELFF	TGTGCCAGCAGCTTAGTACGGACCGGGGAGCTGTTTTTT
TRBV4-1	TRBJ1-5	few	-	CASSQDGLTRHF	TGCGCCAGCAGCCAAGATGGGCTAACTCGGCATTTT
TRBV5-1	TRBJ1-2	many	-	CASSLEGFGNYGYTF	TGCGCCAGCAGCTTGGAAGGGTTCGGGAACTATGGCTACACCTTC
TRBV27	TRBJ1-1	few	-	CASATGRKIEAFF	TGTGCCAGCGCTACTGGACGGAAAATTGAAGCTTTCTTT
TRBV3-1	TRBJ2-7	-	-	CASSQDLVAEQYF	TGTGCCAGCAGCCAAGATTTAGTCGCCGAGCAGTACTTC
TRBV6-5	TRBJ1-4	many	TRBD1	CASSYTGGTNEKLFF	TGTGCCAGCAGTTATACAGGGGGTACTAATGAAAAACTGTTTTTT
TRBV29-1	TRBJ2-1	many	-	CSVGLTSTVEQFF	TGCAGCGTTGGGTTGACTAGTACGGTTGAGCAGTTCTTC
TRBV29-1	TRBJ2-5	few	-	CSVEDNGETQYF	TGCAGCGTGGAGGACAATGGGGAGACCCAGTACTTC
TRBV4-3	TRBJ2-7	-	-	CASSHGRDSYEQYF	TGCGCCAGCAGCCACGGACGGGATTCCTACGAGCAGTACTTC